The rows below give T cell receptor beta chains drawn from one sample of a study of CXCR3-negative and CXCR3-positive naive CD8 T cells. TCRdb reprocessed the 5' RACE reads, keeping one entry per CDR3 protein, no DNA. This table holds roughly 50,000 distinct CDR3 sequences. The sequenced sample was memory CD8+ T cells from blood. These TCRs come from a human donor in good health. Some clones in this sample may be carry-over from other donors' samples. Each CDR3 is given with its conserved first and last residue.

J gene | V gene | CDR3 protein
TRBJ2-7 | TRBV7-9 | CASSLSLEGMRGEQYF
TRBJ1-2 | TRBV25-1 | CASSLGTAYGYTF
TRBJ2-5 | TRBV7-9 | CASRHRTSGGWKDQETQYF
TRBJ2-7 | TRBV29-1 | CSVQSGYEQYF
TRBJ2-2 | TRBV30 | CAWTLRGRDTGELFF
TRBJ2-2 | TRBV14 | CASSQFQFTGASAGELFF
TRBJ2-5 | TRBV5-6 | CASSLYETQYF
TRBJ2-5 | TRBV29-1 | CSVEPIQGAETQYF
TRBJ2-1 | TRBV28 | CASRFTGTSEYNEQFF
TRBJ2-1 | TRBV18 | CASSSPLGSSYNEQFF
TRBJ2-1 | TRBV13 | CASSLLAGGDEQFF
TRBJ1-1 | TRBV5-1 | CASSLAGRWHTEAFF
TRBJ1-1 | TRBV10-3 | CAISDKENTEAFF
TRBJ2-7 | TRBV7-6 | CASSPELGVSYEQYF
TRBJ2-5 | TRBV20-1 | CSARETETQYF
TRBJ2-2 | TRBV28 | CASSSRNTGELFF
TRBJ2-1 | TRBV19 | CASSNPMSSYNEQFF
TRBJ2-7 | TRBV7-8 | CASSPSGSGIPYEQYF
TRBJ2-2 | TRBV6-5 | CASRVAGRTGELFF
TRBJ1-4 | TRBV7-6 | CASSFTGSNEKLFF
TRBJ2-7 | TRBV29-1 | CSVESGPYAEQYF
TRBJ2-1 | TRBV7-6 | CASSYLAASYNEQFF
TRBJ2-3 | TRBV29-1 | CSVPVGDYTDTQYF
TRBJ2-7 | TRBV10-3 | CAISDSGITVAYF
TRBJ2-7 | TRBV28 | CASSFRGPSYEQYF
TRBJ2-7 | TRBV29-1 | CSVEAGGHAPDEQYF
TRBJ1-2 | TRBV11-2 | CASPYRERISYGYTF
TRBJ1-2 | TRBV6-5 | CASRFPGTDGYTF
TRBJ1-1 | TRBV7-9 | CASSHSVREGRAEAFF
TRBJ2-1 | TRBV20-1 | CSARDFYLAGGRSSYNEQFF
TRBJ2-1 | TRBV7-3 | CASSLDSNYNEQFF
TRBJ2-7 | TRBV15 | CATSRDPAGQGAGEQYF